This TCR beta chain was retrieved from a study of metastatic and nonmetastatic thyroid tumors. Study-wide context: Repertoire comparison spanned blood and tumor or nodule tissue of malignant and benign thyroid patients.

Overall study results and limits: Significantly higher TCR beta diversity was reportedly seen in malignant thyroid tumors than benign nodules, in blood and tumor.

Thyroid surgery was preceded by no treatment in any patient. Original handling: Differences in CDR3 between clinicopathological groups were drawn on to build a classifier intended to discriminate distant-metastatic papillary thyroid cancer patients. TCRdb re-analyzed the PCR reads using MiXCR. The V and J calls here are based on TCRdb, not the publication. This table has roughly 34,000 clones, under 40% appearing once. This clone counts as medium-sized (0.01 to 0.1%). Its matching antigen is unknown. The clonotype originates from a female donor with papillary thyroid cancer or a benign thyroid nodule (not recorded which). Some clones in this sample may be carry-over from other donors' samples. Sequences were obtained from tumor tissue.

The CDR3 region is CASSLAGGNIQYF. The DNA of the CDR3 is TGTGCCAGCAGTTTAGCGGGAGGAAACATTCAGTACTTC. The rearrangement joins TRBV12-3 or TRBV12-4 to TRBJ2-4; possibly TRBD2 for D (6 bases). The CDR3 covers 13 residues. Trimming removed 0 bases from V and 6 bases from J, with 6 bases in between.